The clone carrying this TCR beta chain was found a few times. This sequence may be a read error, since a much larger clone differs from it by one base. The data stem from a study of T cells in Graves' hyperthyroidism and ophthalmopathy. Authors of the study amplified TCR beta CDR3 regions from RNA transcripts. TCR CDR3 underwent first-round RT-PCR with the HTBI primer set. A single record per CDR3 protein comes from TCRdb applying MiXCR to the multiplex PCR reads. The sample carries over 45,000 distinct CDR3 sequences, approximately 52% recorded once. CDR1 and CDR2 from the germline V gene are SGHDN and FVKESK. The CDR3 extends over 16 amino acids.

The sequencing input was blood. The chain links TRBV14 to TRBJ2-5, with TRBD2 matching 11 bases. This TCR was sampled from a woman in her 50s with Graves' ophthalmopathy. The CDR3 reads CAGSPAGLAGQETQYF. CDR3 bases: TGTGCCGGCAGCCCGGCCGGACTAGCGGGCCAAGAGACCCAGTACTTC.